This T cell receptor beta chain emerged from a study of T cell clusters in autoimmune cytopenias. This clonotype is deemed large by its frequency. TRB was amplified by touch-down multiplex PCR, primer pools A and B combined. TCRdb reprocessed the multiplex PCR reads, with one entry per CDR3 protein and no DNA. Here the sample table reports 6,000 to 9,000 distinct CDR3 sequences. Germline V gene lookup returns CDR1 SQVTM and CDR2 ANQGSEA. The CDR3 spans 11 residues. TRB was amplified from 250 ng of peripheral blood genomic DNA per sample. This receptor was identified in a human donor with an autoimmune cytopenia or autoimmune hepatitis (not recorded which). Input material: peripheral blood. The rearrangement uses TRBV29-1 and TRBJ2-3. Here the CDR3 reads CSVERTDTQYF.